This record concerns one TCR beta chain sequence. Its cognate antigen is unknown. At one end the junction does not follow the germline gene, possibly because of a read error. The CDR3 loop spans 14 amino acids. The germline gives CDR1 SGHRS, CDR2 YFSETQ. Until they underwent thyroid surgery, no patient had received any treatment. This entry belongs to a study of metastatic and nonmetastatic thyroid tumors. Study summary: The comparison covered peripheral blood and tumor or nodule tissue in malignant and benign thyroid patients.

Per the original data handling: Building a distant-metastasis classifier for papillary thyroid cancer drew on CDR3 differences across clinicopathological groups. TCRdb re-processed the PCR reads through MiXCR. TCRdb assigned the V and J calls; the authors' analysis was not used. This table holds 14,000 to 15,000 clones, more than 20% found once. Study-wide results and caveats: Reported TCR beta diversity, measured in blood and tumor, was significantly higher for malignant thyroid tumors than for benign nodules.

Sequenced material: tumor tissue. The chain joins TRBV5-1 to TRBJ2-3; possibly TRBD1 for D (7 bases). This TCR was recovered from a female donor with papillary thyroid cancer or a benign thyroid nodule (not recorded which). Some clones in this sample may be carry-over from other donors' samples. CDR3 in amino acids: CASGGTEFSDTEYF. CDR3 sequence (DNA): TGCGCCAGCGGAGGGACAGAGTTTTCTGATACGGAGTATTTT.